This entry lists 26 T cell receptor beta chains sequenced from one sample in a study of blood T cell repertoires in COVID-19. TCRdb keeps only in-frame clones here, not all; method: immunoSEQ multiplex PCR. The table has around 260,000 clones, roughly 88% seen once. Sequenced material: peripheral blood. The receptors originated from a human donor with COVID-19, enrolled during active disease. The donor label of this sample is uncertain.

The chain couples TRBV28 to TRBJ1-5, with a weak D call TRBD1 (5 bases). V shed 5 bases and J shed 4 bases, with 15 bases lying between them. Germline CDR1 and CDR2: MDHEN and SYDVKM. This CDR3 has 15 amino acids. CDR3 loop: CASSRPAGLNQPQHF. As DNA, the CDR3 is TGTGCCAGCAGTCGACCCGCGGGGCTAAATCAGCCCCAGCATTTT. The full variable domain, rest sourced from reference TRBV28 and TRBJ1-5, is DVKVTQSSRYLVKRTGEKVFLECVQDMDHENMFWYRQDPGLGLRLIYFSYDVKMKEKGDIPEGYSVSREKKERFSLILESASTNQTSMYLCASSRPAGLNQPQHFGDGTRLSIL.

The chain carries TRBV15 and TRBJ1-5; 9 bases are shared with TRBD1. J gave up 4 bases and V 0 bases, and 4 bases lay outside the gene matches. Germline-derived CDR1 and CDR2 are LNHNV and YYDKDF (reference sequence). The CDR3 covers 16 residues. The CDR3 loop is CATSRDYGTGNQPQHF. CDR3 nucleotides: TGTGCCACCAGCAGAGATTACGGGACAGGGAATCAGCCCCAGCATTTT.

The V and J genes are TRBV30 and TRBJ1-2, with 11 bases identical to TRBD1. The V segment lost 2 bases and the J segment 8 bases; nucleotides outside the gene matches: 13. Per germline, CDR1 GTSNPN and CDR2 SVGIG (reference sequence). The CDR3 contains 16 residues. The CDR3 DNA reads as TGTGCCTGGAGTCCCCTTCAAGGACAGGGGGCAAAGGGCTACACCTTC. It is translated as CAWSPLQGQGAKGYTF.

V and J are TRBV9 and TRBJ1-1, with a tentative D call TRBD1 (6 bases). The V gene lost 2 bases and the J gene lost 5 bases, with 10 bases spanning the gap. The CDR3 is made up of 13 amino acids. Germline values: CDR1 SGDLS, CDR2 YYNGEE. The CDR3 protein is CASSVTGQTEAFF. CDR3 bases: TGTGCCAGCAGCGTGACAGGACAGACTGAAGCTTTCTTT.

This rearrangement joins TRBV7-3 to TRBJ1-2; D gene uncertain. The CDR3 consists of 14 residues. Germline CDR1 SGHTA, CDR2 FQGTGA. V dropped 5 bases and J dropped 4 bases, with 14 bases sitting between them. The CDR3 sequence: CASSHGGVGYGYTF. CDR3 bases: TGTGCCAGCAGCCATGGCGGTGTGGGCTATGGCTACACCTTC.

The table lists this clone with a few counts. The chain recombines TRBV5-1 with TRBJ2-7, with 12 bases that match TRBD2. V shed 4 bases and J 0 bases; nucleotides not matched to a gene: 5. Germline V lookup: CDR1 SGHRS, CDR2 YFSETQ. This CDR3 has 16 amino acids. The CDR3 loop is CASSGGLAGFSYEQYF. CDR3 nucleotide sequence: TGCGCCAGCAGCGGGGGACTAGCGGGCTTCTCCTACGAGCAGTACTTC. The complete variable domain, with remaining parts taken from reference TRBV5-1 and TRBJ2-7, reads KAGVTQTPRYLIKTRGQQVTLSCSPISGHRSVSWYQQTPGQGLQFLFEYFSETQRNKGNFPGRFSGRQFSNSRSEMNVSTLELGDSALYLCASSGGLAGFSYEQYFGPGTRLTVT.

The chain employs TRBV2 and TRBJ2-3; 7 nucleotides align to TRBD1. Unmatched junction bases numbered 8, after V lost 6 bases and J lost 2 bases. This CDR3 is 15 amino acids long. Germline lookup yields CDR1 SNHLY and CDR2 FYNNEI. The CDR3 here is CASRRRQGNTDTQYF. CDR3 DNA: TGTGCCAGCAGGAGAAGACAGGGTAACACAGATACGCAGTATTTT.

J is TRBJ2-5 and V is TRBV20-1, with 11 bases matching TRBD2. The length of the CDR3 is 18 residues. V was pared by 3 bases and J by 2 bases, with 14 bases of the junction left unmatched. CDR1 DFQATT and CDR2 SNEGSKA come from the germline V gene (reference sequence). CDR3 DNA sequence: TGCAGTGCTAGTCCCCTCGTGACTAGCGGGATGCGTCAAGAGACCCAGTACTTC. Protein product: CSASPLVTSGMRQETQYF.

The genes are TRBV12-3 or TRBV12-4 and TRBJ2-7; no clear D gene. The V end lost 6 bases, the J end lost 2 bases, and 5 bases lay between the germline ends. This CDR3 spans 11 amino acids. CDR3 nucleotides: TGTGCCAGCAGCCGTACCTACGAGCAGTACTTC. It yields the protein CASSRTYEQYF.

The J gene is TRBJ1-2, the V gene TRBV9; D call uncertain. The CDR3 length is 13 residues. V was shortened by 4 bases and J by 4 bases, with 11 bases between the two germline ends. Germline values: CDR1 SGDLS, CDR2 YYNGEE. The CDR3 region is CASSSRVGYGYTF. In nucleotides, the CDR3 is TGTGCCAGCAGCTCGAGGGTTGGCTATGGCTACACCTTC.

The chain has TRBV6-2 or TRBV6-3 and TRBJ2-5; D possibly corresponds to TRBD2 (5 bases). In germline, CDR1 is MNHEY, CDR2 SVGEGT. The germline V and J ends were trimmed by 7 bases and 4 bases, with 22 bases remaining between them. The CDR3 runs to 16 residues. The CDR3 spells CASIPVGSSGSETQYF. CDR3 DNA: TGTGCCAGCATCCCCGTGGGGTCCTCGGGGTCAGAGACCCAGTACTTC.

The chain employs TRBV15 and TRBJ1-2; unclear D gene. The CDR3 spans 16 residues. Trimming stripped 6 bases from V and 3 bases from J, with 20 bases between. Germline lookup yields CDR1 LNHNV and CDR2 YYDKDF (reference sequence). CDR3 coding DNA: TGTGCCACCAGACGGAGTGGAGCCTATGCGGACTATGGCTACACCTTC. It yields the protein CATRRSGAYADYGYTF.

The rearrangement uses TRBV29-1 and TRBJ1-1, with a tentative D call TRBD1 (5 bases). In germline, CDR1 is SQVTM, CDR2 ANQGSEA. The CDR3 sequence is 14 residues long. V was shortened by 5 bases and J by 4 bases, with 17 bases between the two germline ends. As DNA, the CDR3 is TGCAGCGTTCGGATGAGGTTGGGGGGCACTGAAGCTTTCTTT. Translation gives CSVRMRLGGTEAFF.

The V call is TRBV13, the J call TRBJ2-7, with 8 bases that match TRBD2. J gave up 4 bases and V 4 bases, and 9 bases lay outside the gene matches. CDR1 and CDR2 from the germline V gene are PRHDT and FYEKMQ (reference sequence). This CDR3 is built from 15 residues. The CDR3 nucleotides read TGTGCCAGCAGCTCCCCAGCGGGAGCGGGGTACGAGCAGTACTTC. Translation: CASSSPAGAGYEQYF.

This clone was counted once. The rearrangement uses TRBV4-3 and TRBJ2-7; a weak D match, TRBD2 (5 bases). The CDR3 runs 15 residues. The V end was cut by 0 bases, the J end by 0 bases, with 9 bases between. Germline CDR1 and CDR2: LGHNA and YSLEER. The CDR3 nucleotides read TGCGCCAGCAGCCAAGATTTGGGGAGCTCCTACGAGCAGTACTTC. It encodes CASSQDLGSSYEQYF.

This chain uses TRBV19 with TRBJ1-5; D perhaps matches TRBD1 (6 bases). The germline gives CDR1 LNHDA, CDR2 SQIVND (reference sequence). The V end lost 3 bases, the J end lost 6 bases, and 12 bases lay between the germline ends. This CDR3 has 14 residues. CDR3 coding DNA: TGTGCCAGTAGTATTGCCAGGGGAGTTCAGCCCCAGCATTTT. It specifies CASSIARGVQPQHF.

The rearrangement uses TRBV3-1 (or the pseudogene TRBV3-2) and TRBJ1-1, with D unresolved. CDR1 and CDR2 (germline): LGHDT, YNNKEL (reference sequence). V lost 0 bases and J lost 0, with 5 bases in between. CDR3 length: 14 residues. The CDR3 bases are TGTGCCAGCAGCCAAGAAAATATGAACACTGAAGCTTTCTTT. As protein: CASSQENMNTEAFF.

V gene TRBV30 combines with J gene TRBJ1-2; D is perhaps TRBD1 (5 bases). Trimming took 2 bases from V and 9 from J, leaving 16 bases between them. There are 13 residues in the CDR3. The germline CDR1 and CDR2 sequences are GTSNPN and SVGIG (reference sequence). This chain's CDR3 is CAWSIGRGKSYTF. CDR3 coding DNA: TGTGCCTGGAGTATCGGAAGGGGCAAGAGCTACACCTTC.

The genes are TRBV4-1 and TRBJ2-7, with 10 bases lining up with TRBD2. Unmatched junction bases numbered 17, after V lost 2 bases and J lost 1 base. This CDR3 has 20 residues. Germline V gene lookup returns CDR1 MGHRA and CDR2 YSYEKL. CDR3: CASSQSAGQGQGLASYEQYF. CDR3 DNA sequence: TGCGCCAGCAGCCAATCCGCAGGACAGGGTCAGGGACTAGCGTCCTACGAGCAGTACTTC.

The CDR3 sequence: CASSLNRGNTGELFF. The CDR3 region has the DNA TGTGCCAGCAGCCTTAACAGGGGAAACACCGGGGAGCTGTTTTTT. The chain combines TRBV13 with TRBJ2-2; 7 bases line up with TRBD1. This CDR3 contains 15 residues. Germline V lookup: CDR1 PRHDT, CDR2 FYEKMQ (reference sequence). Trimming at V came to 5 bases and at J to 2 bases, leaving 5 bases not matched to a gene.

Here the CDR3 DNA reads TGTGCCGCAGGACAGGGGGTAGGAAGCAATCAGCCCCAGCATTTT. Translation: CAAGQGVGSNQPQHF. The chain couples TRBV3-1 (or the pseudogene TRBV3-2) to TRBJ1-5; 10 bases align to TRBD1. Germline CDR1 LGHDT, CDR2 YNNKEL (reference sequence). CDR3 length: 15 amino acids. V shed 11 bases, J shed 1 base, and the junction held 8 bases outside the gene matches.

This chain links TRBV29-1 with TRBJ2-7; 8 bases are a match to TRBD1. Unmatched junction bases numbered 5, after V lost 5 bases and J lost 2 bases. The CDR3 has 13 residues. The germline gives CDR1 SQVTM, CDR2 ANQGSEA. CDR3 residues: CSVRPGQAYEQYF. The CDR3 region has the DNA TGCAGCGTTCGCCCGGGACAGGCCTACGAGCAGTACTTC.

V is TRBV28 and J is TRBJ2-3; D is perhaps TRBD2 (5 bases). Germline V lookup: CDR1 MDHEN, CDR2 SYDVKM. There are 12 residues in the CDR3. The ends were cut back, 4 bases at V and 11 bases at J, with 13 bases in the middle. The CDR3 DNA sequence: TGTGCCAGCAGTTCGTGGGAAGAGGGGCAGTATTTT. Translating gives CASSSWEEGQYF.

The V call is TRBV6-5, the J call TRBJ1-1; tentative D call: TRBD1 (6 bases). Per the germline V gene, CDR1 is MNHEY and CDR2 is SVGAGI. The CDR3 runs 14 residues. Trimming took off 6 bases at V and 4 bases at J, with 15 bases between the two ends. Here the CDR3 DNA reads TGTGCCAGCAGATCTCCGGGACACCCCACTGAAGCTTTCTTT. This codes for CASRSPGHPTEAFF.

This chain joins TRBV6-1 and TRBJ2-3; TRBD1 is a possible D gene (6 bases). Between the trimmed V and J ends, which lost 0 bases and 5 bases, there was a span of 12 bases. CDR3 size: 15 residues. Germline V gene data show CDR1 as MNHNS and CDR2 as SASEGT. CDR3 in amino acids: CASSEAPGEVDTQYF. The CDR3 region has the DNA TGTGCCAGCAGTGAAGCCCCAGGGGAAGTAGATACGCAGTATTTT.

This clone was seen a few times. This rearrangement joins TRBV5-5 to TRBJ1-6, with TRBD1 identical over 8 bases. V lost 3 bases and J lost 6; bases outside the gene matches: 5. Germline V lookup: CDR1 SGHKS, CDR2 YYEKEE (reference sequence). The CDR3 loop spans 15 amino acids. CDR3 sequence: CASSSLQGGNSPLHF. The CDR3 DNA sequence: TGTGCCAGCAGCTCCCTACAGGGGGGTAATTCACCCCTCCACTTT.